The clone carrying this TCR beta chain was counted a single time. V lost 2 bases and J lost 7; bases outside the gene matches: 4. Germline values: CDR1 SNHLY, CDR2 FYNNEI. The CDR3 sequence is 16 residues long. Here immunoSEQ multiplex PCR was the method, and the copy in TCRdb shows in-frame clones only, minus some. The sample carries approximately 150,000 clones, more than 85% recorded once. The sample comes from a study of control samples from healthy donors and cancer patients. The TCR originated in a man aged 25 to 45 in good health. This chain connects TRBV2 to TRBJ2-1; 14 nucleotides line up with TRBD2. Sequencing was done on a sample of blood. The CDR3 region is CASSESGTSGGNEQFF. In DNA, the CDR3 is TGTGCCAGCAGTGAAAGCGGGACTAGCGGGGGAAATGAGCAGTTCTTC. Together with reference TRBV2 and TRBJ2-1, the CDR3 gives the full variable domain: EPEVTQTPSHQVTQMGQEVILRCVPISNHLYFYWYRQILGQKVEFLVSFYNNEISEKSEIFDDQFSVERPDGSNFTLKIRSTKLEDSAMYFCASSESGTSGGNEQFFGPGTRLTVL.